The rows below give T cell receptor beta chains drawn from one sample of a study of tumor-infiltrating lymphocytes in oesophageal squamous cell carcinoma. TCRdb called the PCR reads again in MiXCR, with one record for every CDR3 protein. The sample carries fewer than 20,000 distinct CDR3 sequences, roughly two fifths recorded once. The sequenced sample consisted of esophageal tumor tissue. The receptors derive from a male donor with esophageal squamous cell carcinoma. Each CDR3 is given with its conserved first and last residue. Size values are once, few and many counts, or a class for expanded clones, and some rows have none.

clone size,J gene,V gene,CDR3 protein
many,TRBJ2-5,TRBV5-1,CASSLWDRGQTQYF
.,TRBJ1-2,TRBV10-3,CAISESPLNYGYTF
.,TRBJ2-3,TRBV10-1,CATSGTAGPGTDTQYF
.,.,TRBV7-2,CASSLRDNEQFF
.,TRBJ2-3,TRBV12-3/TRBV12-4,CASSLDPESTDTQYF
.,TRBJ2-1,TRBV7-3,CASSLFAGTPKYNEQFF
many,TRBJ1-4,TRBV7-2,CASSLARTGGEKLFF
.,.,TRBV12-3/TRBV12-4,CASRLWGSNEQFF
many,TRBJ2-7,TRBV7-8,CASSLFQGPSYEQYF
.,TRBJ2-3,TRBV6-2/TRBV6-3,CASSYGPVITDTQYF
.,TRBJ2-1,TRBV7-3,CASGEGSYNEQFF